What follows are 28 T cell receptor beta chains derived from one specimen sequenced in a study of patients and donors after allogeneic stem cell transplantation (dated by TCRdb to about 2020). The library was obtained by RT-PCR. The instrument given in TCRdb is NextSeq 550. TCRdb trimmed the raw reads at Q25, called clones with MiXCR and kept productive beta chains. Rows with one shared CDR3 protein collapse into an entry with the most common genes and DNA. Recorded for this sample are approximately 200,000 distinct CDR3 sequences; about 14% of them occurred a single time. The ten biggest clones cover 11% of the sample. Specimen: blood, either unsorted or a sorted T cell fraction (not recorded which). The receptors were sampled from a human donor who was either an allogeneic HSCT recipient or a stem cell or donor lymphocyte infusion donor (not recorded which). It is not recorded whose cells these are; they may come from a transplant donor.

This clonotype has just a few counts. The chain recombines TRBV14 with TRBJ2-3; TRBD2 matches at 11 bases. This CDR3 spans 16 amino acids. Germline V CDR1 and CDR2: SGHDN, FVKESK. Germline trimming cut 4 bases from V and 2 bases from J; bases unmatched to any gene: 5. CDR3 region: CASSPSSGGITDTQYF. For the CDR3, the DNA is TGTGCCAGCAGCCCCTCTAGCGGGGGGATCACAGATACGCAGTATTTT.

This clonotype was observed many times. The chain recombines TRBV4-1 with TRBJ2-3, with 13 bases that match TRBD2. The CDR3 runs to 16 residues. Germline V gene sequence: CDR1 MGHRA, CDR2 YSYEKL. The V segment lost 1 base and the J segment 6 bases; nucleotides outside the gene matches: 4. This CDR3 is CASSQGTSGGFDTQYF. CDR3 DNA: TGCGCCAGCAGCCAAGGGACTAGCGGGGGATTTGATACGCAGTATTTT.

This chain uses TRBV20-1 with TRBJ2-1, with 12 bases matching TRBD1. Germline lookup yields CDR1 DFQATT and CDR2 SNEGSKA (reference sequence). V was clipped by 6 bases and J by 7 bases; unmatched bases: 7. This CDR3 has 14 residues. CDR3 protein: CSATGQGARNEQFF. The CDR3 nucleotides read TGCAGTGCCACGGGACAGGGGGCGCGGAATGAGCAGTTCTTC.

There are a few counts of this clonotype. The V and J genes are TRBV7-3 and TRBJ2-1, with 8 bases fitting TRBD2. The CDR3 sequence is 16 residues long. J lost 4 bases, V lost 0 bases, and 5 bases had no gene match. The V gene's germline CDR1 is SGHTA and CDR2 FQGTGA. CDR3 nucleotides: TGTGCCAGCAGCTTAACGGGGCGGGGGGCTTACAATGAGCAGTTCTTC. This sequence encodes CASSLTGRGAYNEQFF. Based on the CDR3 plus reference TRBV7-3 and TRBJ2-1, the full variable domain is GAGVSQTPSNKVTEKGKYVELRCDPISGHTALYWYRQSLGQGPEFLIYFQGTGAADDSGLPNDRFFAVRPEGSVSTLKIQRTERGDSAVYLCASSLTGRGAYNEQFFGPGTRLTVL.

CDR3 amino acids: CASSVTSGGAQGYEQYF. CDR3 nucleotides: TGTGCCAGCAGTGTTACTAGCGGGGGGGCCCAGGGCTACGAGCAGTACTTC. This chain connects TRBV2 to TRBJ2-7, with TRBD2 matching 13 bases. The CDR3 contains 17 residues. The trim removed 4 bases at V and 3 bases at J, leaving 9 bases unmatched. Germline V gives CDR1 SNHLY, CDR2 FYNNEI.

This clonotype was seen a few times. This chain uses TRBV7-2 with TRBJ2-3, with D perhaps assigned TRBD1 or TRBD2 (5 bases each). The CDR3 spans 15 residues. V was clipped by 5 bases and J by 4 bases, with 16 bases between them. Germline CDR1 is SGHTA and CDR2 is FQGNSA. CDR3 sequence reads: CASSPGGTGADTQYF. Here the CDR3 DNA reads TGTGCCAGCAGCCCTGGTGGGACGGGCGCAGATACGCAGTATTTT.

This clonotype was found a few times. The chain links TRBV14 to TRBJ2-3; 9 bases align to TRBD2. Trimming removed 0 bases from V and 4 bases from J; junction bases left unmatched: 8. Germline CDR1 reads SGHDN; CDR2 reads FVKESK. This CDR3 is built from 17 residues. The CDR3: CASSQEKGGRAADTQYF. Here the CDR3 DNA reads TGTGCCAGCAGCCAAGAAAAAGGCGGGAGGGCCGCAGATACGCAGTATTTT.

This chain links TRBV12-3 or TRBV12-4 with TRBJ1-4, with D hard to call. The V and J ends lost 6 bases and 7 bases respectively, with 15 bases between them. The CDR3 loop spans 14 amino acids. The CDR3 reads CASRVGQLGEKLFF. The DNA of the CDR3 is TGTGCCAGCAGGGTCGGTCAGTTGGGTGAAAAACTGTTTTTT.

This chain joins TRBV29-1 and TRBJ1-1; 10 bases match TRBD1. The ends lost 7 bases at V and 4 bases at J; junction bases unmatched: 3. CDR1 is SQVTM and CDR2 is ANQGSEA in the germline V gene. This CDR3 comprises 12 residues. CDR3 in DNA: TGCAGCGCCGGGACAGGGGTCACTGAAGCTTTCTTT. Amino acid sequence: CSAGTGVTEAFF.

This clonotype was seen repeatedly, ten times or more. The chain couples TRBV11-1 to TRBJ1-6; D perhaps matches TRBD1 (5 bases). The CDR3 has 14 residues. Germline V CDR1 and CDR2: SGHAT, FQDESV (reference sequence). Trimming removed 2 bases at V and 7 bases at J, with 9 bases between. The CDR3: CASSLQGENSPLHF. CDR3 nucleotides: TGTGCCAGCAGCTTACAGGGAGAGAATTCACCCCTCCACTTT.

This clonotype was detected a few times. The chain has TRBV12-3 or TRBV12-4 and TRBJ1-5; D is undetermined. The length of the CDR3 is 17 residues. V gave up 5 bases and J gave up 1 base, with 18 bases separating them. CDR3 sequence (DNA): TGTGCCAGCAGTCGCGGATTAGGTCAGTGGAGCAATCAGCCCCAGCATTTT. Translation gives CASSRGLGQWSNQPQHF.

The rearrangement uses TRBV7-9 and TRBJ2-2, with a possible D match to TRBD1 (5 bases). V dropped 2 bases and J dropped 0 bases, with 10 bases sitting between them. CDR1 is SEHNR, CDR2 FQNEAQ, per germline (reference sequence). This CDR3 is built from 16 residues. Here the CDR3 reads CASSLLVRANTGELFF. CDR3 sequence (DNA): TGTGCCAGCAGCTTATTGGTCAGGGCGAACACCGGGGAGCTGTTTTTT. The variable domain in full, completed from reference TRBV7-9 and TRBJ2-2, reads DTGVSQNPRHKITKRGQNVTFRCDPISEHNRLYWYRQTLGQGPEFLTYFQNEAQLEKSRLLSDRFSAERPKGSFSTLEIQRTEQGDSAMYLCASSLLVRANTGELFFGEGSRLTVL.

The rearrangement links TRBV6-5 to TRBJ1-1, with D tentatively TRBD1 (5 bases). CDR1 is MNHEY, CDR2 SVGAGI, per germline. The V end lost 3 bases, the J end lost 0 bases, and 14 bases lay between the germline ends. There are 16 residues in the CDR3. CDR3 coding DNA: TGTGCCAGCAGTTATGGGACGGCCCACATGAACACTGAAGCTTTCTTT. This sequence encodes CASSYGTAHMNTEAFF.

The chain recombines TRBV24-1 with TRBJ2-7; D perhaps matches TRBD1 (7 bases). Germline loops: CDR1 KGHDR, CDR2 SFDVKD. V lost 1 base and J lost 1, with 19 bases in between. The CDR3 has 18 residues. CDR3 nucleotides: TGTGCCACCAGTGATTTAACGGTTGGGGGGACAGTGTCCTACGAGCAGTACTTC. This translates into CATSDLTVGGTVSYEQYF.

In its sample, this clonotype was seen many times. V usage is TRBV7-9 and J usage is TRBJ1-2; tentatively, D is TRBD1 (5 bases). The germline V gene encodes CDR1 SEHNR and CDR2 FQNEAQ (reference sequence). There are 13 residues in the CDR3. With 4 bases removed from V and 2 bases from J, the gap between germline ends came to 8 bases. DNA for the CDR3: TGTGCCAGCAGCTCGACAGAGAACTATGGCTACACCTTC. This codes for CASSSTENYGYTF.

This clonotype was counted ten times or more. The chain has TRBV7-2 and TRBJ2-3; 9 bases line up with TRBD2. The CDR3 length is 15 residues. Germline CDR1 is SGHTA and CDR2 is FQGNSA. Trimming cost V 2 bases and J 2 bases; bases outside gene matches: 2. CDR3 DNA sequence: TGTGCCAGCAGCTTATCGGGACTAGCCACAGATACGCAGTATTTT. This gives the protein CASSLSGLATDTQYF.

The rearrangement links TRBV6-5 to TRBJ1-6; D possibly corresponds to TRBD1 (6 bases). Germline values: CDR1 MNHEY, CDR2 SVGAGI. The CDR3 spans 19 residues. Deletions cut 6 bases from V and 8 bases from J, with 29 bases between. CDR3 sequence (DNA): TGTGCCAGCAGATACGAAACCTTACAGGGCCGGTGGGGGGATTCACCCCTCCACTTT. It encodes CASRYETLQGRWGDSPLHF.

As for this clonotype: Given the absence of the conserved phenylalanine or tryptophan at the CDR3 end, a read error is likely. The chain recombines TRBV2 with TRBJ2-1, with 7 bases fitting TRBD2. CDR3 length: 17 residues. V lost 4 bases, J lost 1 base, and 10 bases stayed unmatched. Per the germline V gene, CDR1 is SNHLY and CDR2 is FYNNEI. CDR3 sequence reads: CASSGGAWEGSYNEQFL. CDR3 DNA: TGTGCCAGCAGTGGGGGCGCGTGGGAGGGGTCCTACAATGAGCAGTTCTTG.

The chain recombines TRBV7-9 with TRBJ1-6; D is unresolved. The V end was cut by 1 base, the J end by 9 bases, with 4 bases between. Germline V gives CDR1 SEHNR, CDR2 FQNEAQ (reference sequence). The CDR3 contains 12 residues. The CDR3 DNA reads as TGTGCCAGCAGCTTAGATGGTTCACCCCTCCACTTT. Encoded protein: CASSLDGSPLHF. Together with reference TRBV7-9 and TRBJ1-6, the CDR3 gives the full variable domain: DTGVSQNPRHKITKRGQNVTFRCDPISEHNRLYWYRQTLGQGPEFLTYFQNEAQLEKSRLLSDRFSAERPKGSFSTLEIQRTEQGDSAMYLCASSLDGSPLHFGNGTRLTVT.

The chain links TRBV27 to TRBJ2-2; D uncertain. Germline V gives CDR1 MNHEY, CDR2 SMNVEV (reference sequence). Deletions cut 4 bases from V and 5 bases from J, with 17 bases between. The CDR3 loop spans 16 amino acids. The CDR3 bases are TGTGCCAGCAGTTCATCGATCAACCTCCGGACCGGGGAGCTGTTTTTT. Encoded protein: CASSSSINLRTGELFF.

This clonotype has more than one count but fewer than ten. This sequence joins TRBV6-1 and TRBJ2-2, with TRBD1 matching 7 bases. Per the germline V gene, CDR1 is MNHNS and CDR2 is SASEGT. This CDR3 has 14 residues. V lost 6 bases, J lost 2 bases, and 3 bases stayed unmatched. The CDR3 loop is CASRGQTNTGELFF. The CDR3, as DNA: TGTGCCAGCAGGGGACAGACCAACACCGGGGAGCTGTTTTTT.

This clonotype turned up a few times. The gene calls are TRBV11-2 and TRBJ2-3, with no clear D. Germline loops: CDR1 SGHAT, CDR2 FQNNGV. With 8 bases removed from V and 4 bases from J, the gap between germline ends came to 7 bases. The length of the CDR3 is 11 residues. CDR3 in amino acids: CASGQADTQYF. The CDR3 nucleotides read TGTGCCAGCGGCCAGGCAGATACGCAGTATTTT.

The CDR3 reads CASSQQLAGASREQFF. DNA of the CDR3: TGCGCCAGCAGCCAACAACTAGCGGGGGCGTCGAGGGAGCAGTTCTTC. The chain has TRBV4-3 and TRBJ2-1, with 11 nucleotides matching TRBD2. With V trimmed by 2 bases and J by 10 bases, 10 bases remained unmatched. From germline, CDR1 is LGHNA and CDR2 YSLEER. This CDR3 has 16 residues.

The sample holds many counts of this clonotype. This sequence joins TRBV4-3 and TRBJ2-5; no reliable D call. Trimming took off 0 bases at V and 0 bases at J, with 8 bases between the two ends. The CDR3 contains 15 residues. Germline assignment: CDR1 LGHNA and CDR2 YSLEER. The CDR3 sequence is CASSQELHYQETQYF. The CDR3 bases are TGCGCCAGCAGCCAAGAATTACACTACCAAGAGACCCAGTACTTC.

There are many counts of this clonotype. The chain recombines TRBV20-1 with TRBJ2-3, with TRBD2 identical over 8 bases. Germline lookup yields CDR1 DFQATT and CDR2 SNEGSKA (reference sequence). With V trimmed by 2 bases and J by 8 bases, 6 bases remained unmatched. The CDR3 runs 13 residues. The CDR3 protein is CSARPGGPGTQYF. In DNA, the CDR3 is TGCAGTGCTAGACCGGGAGGGCCTGGTACGCAGTATTTT.

In its sample, this clonotype was seen a few times. The chain's CDR3 is CASSLGTASNEQFF. CDR3 bases: TGTGCCAGCAGTCTCGGGACAGCGTCCAATGAGCAGTTCTTC. The rearrangement links TRBV12-3 or TRBV12-4 to TRBJ2-1; 7 bases map to TRBD1. J lost 6 bases, V lost 5 bases, and 7 bases had no gene match. CDR3 length: 14 amino acids.

This clonotype appeared many times. The chain employs TRBV6-5 and TRBJ2-5; D remains ambiguous. The V and J ends lost 2 bases and 2 bases respectively, with 9 bases between them. The CDR3 length is 14 residues. CDR1 is MNHEY, CDR2 SVGAGI, per germline. The CDR3 loop is CASSYGSPQETQYF. The DNA for the CDR3 is TGTGCCAGCAGTTACGGTTCCCCTCAAGAGACCCAGTACTTC.

The chain links TRBV27 to TRBJ2-3; D is unclear. Germline V gene data show CDR1 as MNHEY and CDR2 as SMNVEV (reference sequence). V was shortened by 2 bases and J by 4 bases, with 10 bases between the two germline ends. The CDR3 is 14 residues long. As DNA, the CDR3 is TGTGCCAGCAGTTTAGAGGTTCGCGCAGATACGCAGTATTTT. As protein: CASSLEVRADTQYF.